The clone carrying this T cell receptor beta chain was recorded many times. Its antigen is undetermined. Germline and junction disagree at one end, which may indicate a read error. This record belongs to a study of T-cell reconstitution after alpha-beta-depleted transplantation in children. Notes on the study in general: Day-60 TCRbeta diversity that was high in some patients was derived from surviving recipient T cells and thymic progenitors. Several hundred graft clones that had expanded were reportedly the source of alpha-beta T cells about two months after transplant. At one year after transplant, newly produced T cells mostly accounted for T-cell counts and diversity.

Unique molecular identifiers were used in preparing the TCRbeta library. TCRdb recomputed calls from the PCR reads with MiXCR, one row per CDR3 protein. The sample consists of about 830,000 distinct CDR3 sequences, around 17% of them appearing once. Germline loops: CDR1 SGHRS, CDR2 YFSETQ. The CDR3 length is 15 residues. The TCR was taken from a male patient under 18 who had a stem cell transplant for acute lymphoblastic leukemia, so the T cells may come from the graft donor. This chain joins TRBV5-1 and TRBJ2-1, with 11 positions matching TRBD2. Sequencing used PBMCs, mostly from graft donor cells, obtained 360 days after TCRalphabeta/CD19-depleted stem cell transplant. This CDR3 reads CASSLTSGIYNEQFF. The DNA of the CDR3 is TGTGCCAGCAGCTTGACTAGCGGGATCTACAATGAGCAGTTCTTC.